This T cell receptor (beta chain) was sequenced during a study of Graves' ophthalmopathy and Graves' hyperthyroidism. Newly diagnosed hyperthyroidism donors, aged 18 to 65, duration under 2 months. Symptoms, serum thyroxine and TRAb, thyroid ultrasound, and orbital computed tomography formed the diagnostic basis. The study's findings and limits: Ophthalmopathy progression was predicted with 65% to 71% sensitivity and 72.22% specificity. Thyroid clonotypes that were expanded above 0.001 frequency mostly also appeared in blood.

The study amplified TCR beta CDR3 regions using RNA transcripts. RT-PCR in the first round used HTBI primers; a second-round multiplex PCR followed. TCRdb used MiXCR to reprocess the multiplex PCR reads, holding one entry per CDR3 protein. The repertoire holds over a million distinct CDR3 sequences, with roughly two fifths as singletons. This clonotype was picked up many times. The target antigen is unknown. With V trimmed by 5 bases and J by 2 bases, 4 bases remained unmatched. The CDR3 has 15 residues. Germline V gives CDR1 SGHTA, CDR2 FQGNSA. The TCR was taken from an adult man with Graves' hyperthyroidism. Specimen: peripheral blood or thyroid tissue (not recorded which). V is TRBV7-2 and J is TRBJ2-5, with 11 bases lining up with TRBD1. The CDR3 DNA reads TGTGCCAGCAGCCTGGACAGGGGGCGACAAGAGACCCAGTACTTC. Encoded protein: CASSLDRGRQETQYF. Using reference TRBV7-2 and TRBJ2-5 for the parts outside the CDR3, the full variable domain is GAGVSQSPSNKVTEKGKDVELRCDPISGHTALYWYRQSLGQGLEFLIYFQGNSAPDKSGLPSDRFSAERTGGSVSTLTIQRTQQEDSAVYLCASSLDRGRQETQYFGPGTRLLVL.